This T cell receptor beta chain is drawn from a study of blood T cell repertoires in COVID-19. Study background: Acute-phase and convalescent COVID-19 samples originated in the United States, Italy and Spain. From T cells, B-cell-depleted T cells, or PBMCs came the material, which was cDNA or gDNA.

Original processing notes: The assay estimated nucleated cells by amplifying reference gene primers. Using immunoSEQ multiplex PCR, the repertoire was profiled, and TCRdb retains in-frame clones only, with some absent. The V and J calls and the clone size are those of that table, but D and trimming were determined from the DNA. The sample includes roughly 150,000 clones, around 81% of them seen just once. Deletions cut 7 bases from V and 0 bases from J, with 12 bases between. The CDR3 extends over 14 amino acids. The V gene's germline CDR1 is SQVTM and CDR2 ANQGSEA. This sequence was found in a man in his sixties or seventies who had recovered from COVID-19. This sequence joins TRBV29-1 and TRBJ1-4; perhaps TRBD1 as D (6 bases). Sequencing was done on a sample of peripheral blood. CDR3 region: CSGTRGPTNEKLFF. The CDR3 nucleotides are TGCAGCGGGACGCGGGGGCCAACTAATGAAAAACTGTTTTTT.